Below, 14 T cell receptor beta chains from the same sample are listed, as sequenced in a study of blood T cell repertoires in COVID-19. TCRdb keeps only in-frame clones here, not all; method: immunoSEQ multiplex PCR. The data show 100,000 to 150,000 clones, over 70% seen once. The sample taken for sequencing was peripheral blood. The origin of the receptors is a man at least 80 years old with active or convalescent COVID-19.

The J gene is TRBJ1-3, the V gene TRBV4-1; possible D gene TRBD1, 5 bases. The V and J ends lost 3 bases and 1 base respectively, with 25 bases between them. CDR1 is MGHRA, CDR2 YSYEKL, per germline. This CDR3 comprises 20 residues. The CDR3 bases are TGCGCCAGCAGCCAGTGGAAGCGGGGCGCCTTGGAATCATCTGGAAACACCATATATTTT. It specifies CASSQWKRGALESSGNTIYF.

V usage is TRBV7-2 and J usage is TRBJ1-1; 11 bases line up with TRBD1. J gave up 1 base and V 5 bases, and 3 bases lay outside the gene matches. This CDR3 spans 15 amino acids. CDR1 and CDR2 (germline): SGHTA, FQGNSA. DNA for the CDR3: TGTGCCAGCAGCCGGGACAGGGGGTGGAACACTGAAGCTTTCTTT. Translated: CASSRDRGWNTEAFF.

V and J are TRBV24-1 and TRBJ2-5, with TRBD1 as a possible D gene (5 bases). CDR1 is KGHDR and CDR2 is SFDVKD in the germline V gene. The length of the CDR3 is 13 residues. The V and J ends lost 3 bases and 13 bases respectively, with 17 bases between them. Written as DNA, the CDR3 is TGTGCCACCAGTGATGGGCAGGGATACTCACCGTACTTC. This sequence encodes CATSDGQGYSPYF.

This sequence joins TRBV6-5 and TRBJ1-5; possible D gene TRBD1, 5 bases. V was clipped by 9 bases and J by 2 bases, with 17 bases between them. This CDR3 has 15 amino acids. Per the germline V gene, CDR1 is MNHEY and CDR2 is SVGAGI. CDR3 coding DNA: TGTGCCAGTCGGCGGGACCACCCAGGCAATCAGCCCCAGCATTTT. This sequence encodes CASRRDHPGNQPQHF.

The V call is TRBV3-1 (or the pseudogene TRBV3-2), the J call TRBJ1-4, with 7 bases that match TRBD1. Germline values: CDR1 LGHDT, CDR2 YNNKEL (reference sequence). With 6 bases clipped from V and 8 bases from J, the junction kept 9 bases outside the gene matches. This CDR3 is built from 14 residues. CDR3 loop: CASRPRGAEEKLFF. Here the CDR3 DNA reads TGTGCCAGCAGACCCAGGGGGGCGGAGGAAAAACTGTTTTTT.

This clone was observed a few times. The chain has TRBV30 and TRBJ2-2, with 7 bases aligning to TRBD2. CDR3 length equals 13 residues. Looked up from germline, CDR1 is GTSNPN and CDR2 is SVGIG (reference sequence). Trimming removed 0 bases from V and 5 bases from J; junction bases left unmatched: 0. The CDR3 DNA is TGTGCCTGGAGTGTGGGGGGGACCGGGGAGCTGTTTTTT. It encodes CAWSVGGTGELFF.

This chain connects TRBV5-4 to TRBJ1-6, with TRBD1 matching 9 bases. V shed 4 bases and J 6 bases; nucleotides not matched to a gene: 5. This CDR3 is 15 amino acids long. CDR1 SGHNT and CDR2 YYREEE come from the germline V gene (reference sequence). CDR3 sequence reads: CASSRTDRGNSPLHF. The DNA of the CDR3 is TGTGCCAGCAGCCGGACGGACAGGGGTAATTCACCCCTCCACTTT.

The V and J genes are TRBV4-2 and TRBJ2-2; possibly TRBD2 for D (6 bases). The V end lost 4 bases, the J end lost 7 bases, and 10 bases lay between the germline ends. This CDR3 is 13 amino acids long. CDR1 is LGHNA and CDR2 is YNFKEQ in the germline V gene. As DNA, the CDR3 is TGTGCCAGCAGCCCACTGGGAGGCGGGGAGCTGTTTTTT. As protein: CASSPLGGGELFF.

V and J are TRBV29-1 and TRBJ1-1; D is uncertain. The length of the CDR3 is 13 residues. Germline CDR1 and CDR2: SQVTM and ANQGSEA. The germline V and J ends were trimmed by 4 bases and 0 bases, with 9 bases remaining between them. The DNA for the CDR3 is TGCAGCGTTGTTGGGCAGCTGAACACTGAAGCTTTCTTT. Translation: CSVVGQLNTEAFF.

The chain carries TRBV5-1 and TRBJ1-6; TRBD1 is a possible D gene (5 bases). Trimming took off 0 bases at V and 9 bases at J, with 16 bases between the two ends. In germline, CDR1 is SGHRS, CDR2 YFSETQ. The CDR3 loop spans 16 amino acids. CDR3 DNA sequence: TGCGCCAGCAGCTTGGGGGGGGGACGGAGTGGTTCACCCCTCCACTTT. This translates into CASSLGGGRSGSPLHF.

This clone was detected only once. In DNA form, the CDR3 reads TGTGCCAGCAGTTTGATCGGGGCGGGAGGCTACACCTTC. Amino acids: CASSLIGAGGYTF. V usage is TRBV12-3 or TRBV12-4 and J usage is TRBJ1-2; a possible D gene is TRBD1 (5 bases). CDR3 length: 13 amino acids. With 3 bases removed from V and 8 bases from J, the gap between germline ends came to 13 bases.

J is TRBJ2-5 and V is TRBV7-2, with D uncertain. Germline V gives CDR1 SGHTA, CDR2 FQGNSA. V was clipped by 1 base and J by 5 bases, with 5 bases between them. This CDR3 is 12 amino acids long. The CDR3 sequence is CASSLGRETQYF. As DNA, the CDR3 is TGTGCCAGCAGCTTAGGGCGGGAGACCCAGTACTTC.

The J gene is TRBJ2-3, the V gene TRBV18; 8 nucleotides align to TRBD1. The junction had 22 bases not matched to a gene; V was cut back by 8 bases and J by 3 bases. Germline V gene lookup returns CDR1 KGHSH and CDR2 LQKENI. The CDR3 has 19 residues. The CDR3 DNA reads TGTGCCAGCACCATCAGGGGGCAGGACGAGAATTTTAATACAGATACGCAGTATTTT. Encoded protein: CASTIRGQDENFNTDTQYF.

V gene TRBV6-5 combines with J gene TRBJ1-1, with D perhaps TRBD1 (5 bases). Germline V gene sequence: CDR1 MNHEY, CDR2 SVGAGI. The CDR3 loop spans 16 amino acids. The V gene lost 4 bases and the J gene lost 1 base, with 16 bases spanning the gap. This CDR3 reads CASSFHRSTGNTEAFF. The CDR3 coding sequence is TGTGCCAGCAGTTTTCACAGGAGCACGGGGAACACTGAAGCTTTCTTT.